The present T cell receptor beta chain was sequenced within a study of T cells in narcolepsy. The table came from immunoSEQ multiplex PCR; TCRdb's copy has only in-frame clones and leaves some out. The data show 30,000 to 35,000 clones, with 65% to 85% seen just once and 3.8% held by the top ten. Germline lookup yields CDR1 SGDLS and CDR2 YYNGEE. V was clipped by 3 bases and J by 8 bases, with 11 bases between them. CDR3 size: 13 residues. The source material was memory (CD45RA-) CD4+ T cells from blood. The rearrangement links TRBV9 to TRBJ1-4, with a weak D call TRBD1 (5 bases). The receptor was isolated from a human donor in good health. The CDR3 coding sequence is TGTGCCAGCAGCGGTAAGGGGTGGGAAAAACTGTTTTTT. It is translated as CASSGKGWEKLFF.